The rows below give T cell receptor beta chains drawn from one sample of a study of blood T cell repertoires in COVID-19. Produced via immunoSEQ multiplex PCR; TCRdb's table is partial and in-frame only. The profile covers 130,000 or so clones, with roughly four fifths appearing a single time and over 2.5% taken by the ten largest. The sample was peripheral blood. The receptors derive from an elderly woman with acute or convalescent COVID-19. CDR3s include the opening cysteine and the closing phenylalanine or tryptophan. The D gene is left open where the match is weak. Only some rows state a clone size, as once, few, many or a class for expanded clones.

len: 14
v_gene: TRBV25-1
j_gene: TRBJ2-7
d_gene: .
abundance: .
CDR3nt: TGTGCCAGCAGTGACACGGCAGGGATCTTCGTACAGTACTTC
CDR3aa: CASSDTAGIFVQYF

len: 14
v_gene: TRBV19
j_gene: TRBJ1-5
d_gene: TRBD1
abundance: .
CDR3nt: TGTGCCAGTAGTAGTGGACAGGCTATACCTCCCCAGCATTTT
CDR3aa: CASSSGQAIPPQHF

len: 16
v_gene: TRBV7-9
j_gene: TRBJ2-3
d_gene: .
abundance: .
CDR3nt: TGTGCCAGCAGCCCCGTCGGATCTCCGGGGTTGGATACGCAGTATTTT
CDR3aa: CASSPVGSPGLDTQYF

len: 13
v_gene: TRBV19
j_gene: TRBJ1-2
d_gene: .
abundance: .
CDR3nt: TGTGCCAGTAGCCTAGAGAGTAACTATGGCTACACCTTC
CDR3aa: CASSLESNYGYTF

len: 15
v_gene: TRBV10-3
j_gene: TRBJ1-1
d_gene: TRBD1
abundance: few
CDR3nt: TGTGCCATCAGAGAAGAGACAGGGGCGAACACTGAAGCTTTCTTT
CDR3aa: CAIREETGANTEAFF

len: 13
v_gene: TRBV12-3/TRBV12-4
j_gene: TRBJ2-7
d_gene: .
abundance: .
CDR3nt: TGTGCCAGCAGTTTCTCGACAGACTACGAGCAGTACTTC
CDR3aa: CASSFSTDYEQYF

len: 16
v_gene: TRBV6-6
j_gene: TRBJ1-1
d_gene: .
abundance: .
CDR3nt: TGTGCCAGCAGTCACTCGACGGGGGAGTTTAACCCTGAAGCTTTCTTT
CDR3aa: CASSHSTGEFNPEAFF

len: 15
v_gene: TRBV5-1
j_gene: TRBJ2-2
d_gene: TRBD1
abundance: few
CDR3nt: TGCGCCAGCAGCTTTGACAGGGCAAACACCGGGGAGCTGTTTTTT
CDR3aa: CASSFDRANTGELFF

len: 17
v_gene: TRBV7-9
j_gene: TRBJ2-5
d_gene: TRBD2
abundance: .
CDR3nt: TGTGCCAGCACCCCTAGGGGGCTAGCGGGGGGCGACGAGACCCAGTACTTC
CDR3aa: CASTPRGLAGGDETQYF

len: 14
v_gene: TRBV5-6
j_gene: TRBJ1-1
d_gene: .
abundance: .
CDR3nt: TGTGCCAGCAGCCACGACACGAAGAAGTCTGAAGCTTTCTTT
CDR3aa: CASSHDTKKSEAFF

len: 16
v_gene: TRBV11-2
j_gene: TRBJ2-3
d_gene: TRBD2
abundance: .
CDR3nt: TGTGCCAGCAGCTTAGAGGGCGGGGGGGCACGGGATACGCAGTATTTT
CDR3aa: CASSLEGGGARDTQYF

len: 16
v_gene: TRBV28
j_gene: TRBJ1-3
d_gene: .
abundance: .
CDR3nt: TGTGCCAGCAGAAGCGCAGGGGTCGTCTCTGGAAACACCATATATTTT
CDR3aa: CASRSAGVVSGNTIYF

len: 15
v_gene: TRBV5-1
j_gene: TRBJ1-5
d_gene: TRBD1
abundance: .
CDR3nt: TGCGCCAGCAGCTTGGAGACAGGGAACAATCAGCCCCAGCATTTT
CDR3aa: CASSLETGNNQPQHF

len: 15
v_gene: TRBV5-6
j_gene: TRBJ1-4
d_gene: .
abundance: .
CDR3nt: TGTGCCAGCAGCCCTACGGCAGGGGTAGACGAAAAACTGTTTTTT
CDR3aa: CASSPTAGVDEKLFF